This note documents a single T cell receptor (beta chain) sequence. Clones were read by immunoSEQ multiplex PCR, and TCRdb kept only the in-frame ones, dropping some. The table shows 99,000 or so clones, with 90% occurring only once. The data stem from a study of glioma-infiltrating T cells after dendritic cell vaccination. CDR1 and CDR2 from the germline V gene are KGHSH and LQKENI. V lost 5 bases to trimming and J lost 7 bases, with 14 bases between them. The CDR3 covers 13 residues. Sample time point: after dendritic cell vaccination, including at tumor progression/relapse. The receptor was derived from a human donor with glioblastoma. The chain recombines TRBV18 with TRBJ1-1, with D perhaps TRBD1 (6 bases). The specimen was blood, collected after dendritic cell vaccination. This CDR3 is CASSYRERDEAFF. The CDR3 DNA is TGTGCCAGCTCATACAGGGAGCGGGATGAAGCTTTCTTT.